This T cell receptor (beta chain) was documented in a study of shared clonotypes between healthy human individuals. V trimming: 7 bases; J trimming: 9 bases; junction bases outside the gene matches: 17. CDR3 length equals 16 residues. CDR1 SGHAT and CDR2 FQNNGV come from the germline V gene. This was a deep-level run. Produced via immunoSEQ multiplex PCR; TCRdb's table is partial and in-frame only. The table has 2 million to 2.5 million clones, 92% seen once. This receptor was taken from a man younger than 30 in good health. Some clones in this sample may be carry-over from other donors' samples. The chain employs TRBV11-2 and TRBJ2-1, with 8 nucleotides matching TRBD2. Sequenced material: naive CD4+ T cells from PBMCs. Subset specified: CD45RA+ positively selected. CDR3 amino acids: CASTLRAGAGAGEQFF. In DNA, the CDR3 is TGTGCCAGCACCCTTAGAGCGGGAGCGGGTGCAGGTGAGCAGTTCTTC.